This T cell receptor (beta chain) was documented in a study of OX40 agonist ivuxolimab in advanced cancers. Study summary: The eligibility criteria allowed prior anti-PD-1, anti-PD-L1 or anti-CTLA-4 therapy, and around 38% had some. Notes on the study in general: Average numbers of expanded clones were greater in CD8+ T cells than in CD4+. Antigen targets of the expanded peripheral T cells went undetermined.

V gave up 5 bases and J gave up 5 bases, with 19 bases separating them. CDR3 length: 15 residues. Germline assignment: CDR1 LGHNA and CDR2 YNFKEQ. A word on this clone: Antigen: not known.

The protocol was immunoSEQ multiplex PCR, while the TCRdb copy is restricted to in-frame clones and leaves out a portion. The sample shows some 41,000 clones, 80% to 90% of them seen only once. V and J are TRBV4-2 and TRBJ2-7, with no clear D. Sequencing was performed on CD4+ or CD8+ T cells sorted from blood, taken in a trial of the OX40 agonist ivuxolimab. The TCR sequence derives from an adult with an advanced solid tumor such as melanoma, head and neck, liver or kidney cancer. The CDR3 DNA sequence: TGTGCCAGCAGCGAACTCGGCCAGCTCCTCCACGAGCAGTACTTC. Translating gives CASSELGQLLHEQYF.